The rows below give T cell receptor beta chains drawn from one sample of a study of T cells after posttransplantation cyclophosphamide. The repertoire was sequenced with immunoSEQ multiplex PCR; TCRdb's copy has only in-frame clones and lacks some. This sample has fewer than 25,000 clones; more than 70% occur once, and the top ten carry less than 9.5%. This material consisted of PBMCs, taken after an allogeneic stem cell transplant with a calcineurin inhibitor and methotrexate. These receptor sequences come from a female patient aged 45-65 years who received an allogeneic stem cell transplant from an unrelated donor, was CMV-positive, and had chronic GVHD only. T cells may partly derive from the graft donor. Each CDR3 is given with its conserved first and last residue. Each record gives: D gene, V gene, J gene, CDR3 protein. D genes are given only for firm matches.

d_gene: -; v_gene: TRBV29-1; j_gene: TRBJ1-1; CDR3aa: CSVVRVNTEAFF
d_gene: -; v_gene: TRBV30; j_gene: TRBJ1-2; CDR3aa: CAWSVLQAGYTF
d_gene: -; v_gene: TRBV7-9; j_gene: TRBJ2-1; CDR3aa: CASSLEVGRVYNEQFF
d_gene: TRBD1; v_gene: TRBV4-3; j_gene: TRBJ1-2; CDR3aa: CASSQGPGTGAFGYGYTF
d_gene: -; v_gene: TRBV19; j_gene: TRBJ2-2; CDR3aa: CASSATFYTGELFF
d_gene: -; v_gene: TRBV7-9; j_gene: TRBJ1-3; CDR3aa: CASSLVGAGNTIYF
d_gene: TRBD2; v_gene: TRBV6-5; j_gene: TRBJ2-7; CDR3aa: CASSLGRALEQYF
d_gene: TRBD1; v_gene: TRBV18; j_gene: TRBJ2-5; CDR3aa: CASSWGQGLETQYF
d_gene: -; v_gene: TRBV5-6; j_gene: TRBJ2-7; CDR3aa: CASSSQRRVYEQYF
d_gene: TRBD2; v_gene: TRBV19; j_gene: TRBJ2-2; CDR3aa: CASSILAGGSSGELFF